The T cell receptor (beta chain) under discussion was sequenced for a study of blood T cell repertoires in COVID-19. In the study's own analysis: Nucleated cell number was recorded as an estimate derived from reference gene primer amplification. Clones were read by immunoSEQ multiplex PCR, and TCRdb kept only the in-frame ones, dropping some. That table is the source of V, J and clone size, and D and trimming were worked out from the DNA. Among about 190,000 clones listed, 76% were seen once. Each participant's cohort was designated according to participant-reported clinical history. Ten or more counts support this clone. Trimming took 5 bases from V and 7 from J; bases not matched to a gene: 3. From germline, CDR1 is MDHEN and CDR2 SYDVKM. The CDR3 covers 12 residues.

The genes are TRBV28 and TRBJ1-1, with 8 bases that match TRBD1. The source of this sequence is a woman between 45 and 60 years old with acute COVID-19. Sequencing was carried out using PBMCs or T cells enriched from blood (not recorded which). The CDR3 DNA is TGTGCCAGCAGTAGAGACAGGGGTGAAGCTTTCTTT. Amino acid sequence: CASSRDRGEAFF.